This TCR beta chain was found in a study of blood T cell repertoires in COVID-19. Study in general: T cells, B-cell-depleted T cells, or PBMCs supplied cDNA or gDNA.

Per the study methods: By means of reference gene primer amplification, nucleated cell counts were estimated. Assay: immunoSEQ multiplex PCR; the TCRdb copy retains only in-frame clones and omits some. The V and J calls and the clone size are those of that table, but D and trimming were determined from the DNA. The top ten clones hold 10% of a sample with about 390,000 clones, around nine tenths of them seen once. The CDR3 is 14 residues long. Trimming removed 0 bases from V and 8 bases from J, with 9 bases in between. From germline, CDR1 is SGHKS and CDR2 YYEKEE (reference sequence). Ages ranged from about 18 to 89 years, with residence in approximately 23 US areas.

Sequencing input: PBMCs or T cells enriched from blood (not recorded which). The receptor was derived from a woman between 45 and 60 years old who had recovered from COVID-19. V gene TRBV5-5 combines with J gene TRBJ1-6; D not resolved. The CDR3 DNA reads TGTGCCAGCAGCTTGGACTTATATGATTCACCCCTCCACTTT. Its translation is CASSLDLYDSPLHF.